Each of the 28 T cell receptor beta chains below was sequenced from the same sample in a study of metastatic and nonmetastatic thyroid tumors. Using MiXCR, TCRdb reanalyzed the PCR reads. The table includes 35,000 to 50,000 clones, over 10% detected once. Each patient went into thyroid surgery without having received any treatment. Sequenced input: blood. All receptors come from a male donor with papillary thyroid cancer or a benign thyroid nodule (not recorded which). Some clones in this sample may be carry-over from other donors' samples.

The chain couples TRBV19 to TRBJ1-2; the D gene is possibly TRBD1 (5 bases). The CDR3 is made up of 17 amino acids. V dropped 6 bases and J dropped 6 bases, with 26 bases sitting between them. Germline CDR1 LNHDA, CDR2 SQIVND (reference sequence). CDR3 sequence: CASRVRHAGRISDGYTF. As DNA, the CDR3 is TGTGCCAGTAGGGTACGACATGCGGGACGGATATCGGATGGCTACACCTTC.

This clone was found many times. This rearrangement joins TRBV12-3 or TRBV12-4 to TRBJ2-7; D perhaps matches TRBD2 (5 bases). The CDR3 runs 14 residues. V lost 7 bases, J lost 2 bases, and 15 bases lay in between. The CDR3 loop is CASTLSQLAYEQYF. The CDR3 region has the DNA TGTGCCAGCACCCTTTCACAACTAGCCTACGAGCAGTACTTC.

The rearrangement uses TRBV29-1 and TRBJ2-5; the D is unclear. CDR3 size: 14 residues. CDR1 is SQVTM and CDR2 is ANQGSEA in the germline V gene. Trimming pared 7 bases from V and 1 base from J, leaving 16 bases between. The CDR3 protein is CSAAQASVQETQYF. CDR3 nucleotide sequence: TGCAGCGCCGCACAAGCTAGTGTCCAAGAGACCCAGTACTTC.

This clone has a handful of counts. A read error may explain this, as a much larger clone is one base away. The chain couples TRBV11-2 to TRBJ2-1; TRBD2 matches at 7 bases. The CDR3 totals 15 residues. V shed 5 bases, J shed 4 bases, and the junction held 8 bases outside the gene matches. Germline V gene lookup returns CDR1 SGHAT and CDR2 FQNNGV. CDR3 coding DNA: TGTGCCAGCAGCCCCCCGGTACTAGCGTACAATGAGCAGTTCTTC. Protein: CASSPPVLAYNEQFF.

This clone was observed at least ten times. The chain combines TRBV24-1 with TRBJ2-1; D is unresolved. CDR3 length: 14 amino acids. Germline V CDR1 and CDR2: KGHDR, SFDVKD. Deletions cut 0 bases from V and 7 bases from J, with 9 bases between. The CDR3 DNA reads TGTGCCACCAGTGATTTGGGGTATGGGAATGAGCAGTTCTTC. As protein: CATSDLGYGNEQFF.

This clone showed up many times. The genes are TRBV6-2 or TRBV6-3 and TRBJ2-3, with TRBD2 identical over 7 bases. This CDR3 spans 15 amino acids. Germline values: CDR1 MNHEY, CDR2 SVGEGT. With 8 bases clipped from V and 2 bases from J, the junction kept 10 bases outside the gene matches. CDR3 sequence reads: CASQRGGASTDTQYF. The CDR3 coding sequence is TGTGCCAGCCAGAGGGGAGGGGCCTCCACAGATACGCAGTATTTT.

The sample holds many counts of this clone. The chain couples TRBV10-3 to TRBJ1-5; TRBD1 agrees at 8 bases. The CDR3 loop spans 14 amino acids. The J segment lost 5 bases and the V segment lost 6 bases, leaving 6 bases of the junction unmatched. Germline CDR1 and CDR2: ENHRY and SYGVKD. In DNA, the CDR3 is TGTGCCATCAGGGGGACAGGTGCTGATCAGCCCCAGCATTTT. Residues: CAIRGTGADQPQHF.

This clone was counted at least ten times. The chain uses TRBV20-1 and TRBJ2-7; 11 bases line up with TRBD2. The CDR3 runs 14 residues. Germline loops: CDR1 DFQATT, CDR2 SNEGSKA (reference sequence). After removal of 5 bases from V and 3 bases from J, the junction contained 6 bases not matched to a gene. The CDR3: CSAYTSGSVYEQYF. The DNA of the CDR3 is TGCAGTGCTTATACTAGCGGGAGCGTCTACGAGCAGTACTTC.

The chain employs TRBV4-1 and TRBJ2-7; the D gene could be TRBD1 or TRBD2 (5 bases each). Trimming stripped 6 bases from V and 0 bases from J, with 15 bases between. CDR1 and CDR2 from the germline V gene are MGHRA and YSYEKL. The CDR3 extends over 15 amino acids. The CDR3 is CASSPVPGGSYEQYF. DNA of the CDR3: TGCGCCAGCAGTCCAGTGCCTGGGGGCTCCTACGAGCAGTACTTC.

Within the sample, this clone is medium-sized. The chain has TRBV28 and TRBJ2-7; no reliable D call. Trimming cost V 2 bases and J 7 bases, with 18 bases left between them. This CDR3 region has 15 residues. CDR1 and CDR2 (germline): MDHEN, SYDVKM. As DNA, the CDR3 is TGTGCCAGCAGTTTAAGTGCAGGCTTAAAAGGGGAGCAGTACTTC. It yields the protein CASSLSAGLKGEQYF.

The chain links TRBV28 to TRBJ2-2, with TRBD2 as a possible D gene (5 bases). Trimming cost V 8 bases and J 2 bases, with 15 bases left between them. This CDR3 has 15 residues. Germline CDR1 is MDHEN and CDR2 is SYDVKM. CDR3 bases: TGTGCCAGCGGGTGGGGAGACTGTAACACCGGGGAGCTGTTTTTT. Translation gives CASGWGDCNTGELFF.

With respect to this clone: A much larger clone lies a single base off, so this may be a read error. The chain links TRBV20-1 to TRBJ2-3; D may be TRBD2 (5 bases). V gave up 3 bases and J gave up 1 base, with 14 bases separating them. Germline CDR1 DFQATT, CDR2 SNEGSKA (reference sequence). The CDR3 consists of 15 residues. CDR3 nucleotides: TGCAGTGCTAGGTTGTCGGGGAAAGGCACAGATACGCAGTATTTT. Translation gives CSARLSGKGTDTQYF.

This clone was counted only a few times. The gene calls are TRBV6-1 and TRBJ2-7; no definite D call. The CDR3 extends over 15 amino acids. CDR1 and CDR2 from the germline V gene are MNHNS and SASEGT. V lost 2 bases and J 2 bases, leaving 13 bases between the germline ends. Written as DNA, the CDR3 is TGTGCCAGCAGTGAAAGTGGGTTGGGAACCTACGAGCAGTACTTC. This sequence encodes CASSESGLGTYEQYF.

In its sample, this clone was seen many times. The chain employs TRBV10-2 and TRBJ2-5; D gene ambiguous. This CDR3 is 13 amino acids long. Germline V CDR1 and CDR2: WSHSY, SAAADI. V lost 4 bases and J lost 1, with 7 bases in between. CDR3 sequence (DNA): TGCGCCAGCAGTGCGGCCTTCCAAGAGACCCAGTACTTC. It specifies CASSAAFQETQYF.

In this sample, this clone turned up many times. This chain uses TRBV20-1 with TRBJ2-7; D call uncertain. The V gene's germline CDR1 is DFQATT and CDR2 SNEGSKA (reference sequence). V was trimmed by 3 bases and J by 7 bases, leaving 13 bases between them. There are 12 residues in the CDR3. DNA for the CDR3: TGCAGTGCTAGTACCCCTATGGTAGAGCAGTACTTC. This encodes CSASTPMVEQYF.

This clone was detected ten times or more. The CDR3 sequence: CASSSYRDTEAFF. DNA for the CDR3: TGTGCCAGCAGTTCCTACCGGGACACTGAAGCTTTCTTT. This sequence joins TRBV14 and TRBJ1-1; D gene uncertain. CDR3 length equals 13 residues. Looked up from germline, CDR1 is SGHDN and CDR2 is FVKESK. V shed 6 bases and J shed 3 bases, with 11 bases lying between them.

The V and J genes are TRBV6-1 and TRBJ1-1, with D possibly TRBD1 on 6 matching bases. CDR1 and CDR2 from the germline V gene are MNHNS and SASEGT. This CDR3 has 13 residues. With 7 bases removed from V and 4 bases from J, the gap between germline ends came to 13 bases. The CDR3 DNA reads as TGTGCCAGCACGCGAGGGGGGAGCACTGAAGCTTTCTTT. It is translated as CASTRGGSTEAFF.

This clone was counted ten times or more. This rearrangement joins TRBV5-8 to TRBJ2-3; TRBD1 aligns across 9 bases. This CDR3 comprises 15 residues. Germline assignment: CDR1 SGHTS and CDR2 YDEGEE. J was trimmed by 0 bases and V by 2 bases; bases with no gene match: 1. CDR3: CASSFGQGSTDTQYF. The CDR3 bases are TGTGCCAGCAGCTTCGGACAGGGGAGCACAGATACGCAGTATTTT. Using reference TRBV5-8 and TRBJ2-3 for the parts outside the CDR3, the full variable domain is EAGVTQSPTHLIKTRGQQATLRCSPISGHTSVYWYQQALGLGLQFLLWYDEGEERNRGNFPPRFSGRQFPNYSSELNVNALELEDSALYLCASSFGQGSTDTQYFGPGTRLTVL.

Points on this clone: A read error may produce the germline difference seen at one junction end. Distinct nucleotide sequences in the sample also encode this CDR3. CDR3 DNA sequence: TGCGCCACCTCGGAGGGGGCTCTCAACACTGAAGCTTTCTTC. It is translated as CATSEGALNTEAFF. This chain uses TRBV5-1 with TRBJ1-1; 7 bases agree with TRBD1. The germline gives CDR1 SGHRS, CDR2 YFSETQ. The CDR3 runs 14 residues.

Only a few counts were recorded for this clone. The chain employs TRBV18 and TRBJ2-2; 10 bases are shared with TRBD1. This CDR3 comprises 14 residues. Trimming removed 6 bases from V and 4 bases from J; junction bases left unmatched: 2. Germline CDR1 reads KGHSH; CDR2 reads LQKENI. CDR3 sequence: CASSGQGTTGELFF. The CDR3 DNA is TGTGCCAGCTCGGGACAGGGGACCACCGGGGAGCTGTTTTTT.

This clone was observed at least ten times. The chain couples TRBV7-6 to TRBJ1-1, with D maybe TRBD1 (6 bases). Between the trimmed V and J ends, which lost 4 bases and 4 bases, there was a span of 10 bases. The CDR3 has 13 amino acids. The V gene's germline CDR1 is SGHVS and CDR2 FNYEAQ. The CDR3 loop reads CASSSAGATEAFF. For the CDR3, the DNA is TGTGCCAGCAGCTCAGCGGGGGCCACTGAAGCTTTCTTT.

About this clone: A much larger clone sits a single nucleotide away, making a read error possible. The chain links TRBV13 to TRBJ1-3, with D unresolved. CDR1 is PRHDT, CDR2 FYEKMQ, per germline (reference sequence). Trimming removed 0 bases from V and 3 bases from J, with 9 bases in between. The CDR3 is made up of 15 amino acids. The CDR3 loop reads CASSLGSGFGNTIYF. CDR3 DNA: TGTGCCAGCAGCTTAGGTTCGGGCTTTGGAAACACCATATATTTT.

V gene TRBV27 combines with J gene TRBJ2-7; a weak D match, TRBD2 (5 bases). The CDR3 loop spans 14 amino acids. V was trimmed by 3 bases and J by 6 bases, leaving 15 bases between them. Per the germline V gene, CDR1 is MNHEY and CDR2 is SMNVEV (reference sequence). Here the CDR3 DNA reads TGTGCCAGCAGTTTCGTCTGGTCGGAGGCCGAGCAGTACTTC. Translated, it gives CASSFVWSEAEQYF.

This clone was seen only a few times. J is TRBJ2-7 and V is TRBV12-3 or TRBV12-4; D ambiguous. This CDR3 comprises 13 residues. V was trimmed by 6 bases and J by 3 bases, leaving 12 bases between them. The CDR3 nucleotides read TGTGCCAGCAGCTCCGCAGTGGACTACGAGCAGTACTTC. This gives the protein CASSSAVDYEQYF.

This clone appeared many times. Other DNA variants within this sample encode the same CDR3. The genes are TRBV5-1 and TRBJ1-1; D is uncertain. V lost 0 bases and J lost 1, with 7 bases in between. This CDR3 is 14 amino acids long. The germline gives CDR1 SGHRS, CDR2 YFSETQ. The CDR3 DNA reads as TGCGCCAGCAGCTTGGGGCCCGCGAACACTGAAGCTTTCTTT. It is translated as CASSLGPANTEAFF.

In its sample, this clone was seen a few times. The chain has TRBV7-8 and TRBJ2-5, with 7 nucleotides matching TRBD2. V was clipped by 5 bases and J by 5 bases; unmatched bases: 14. The CDR3 extends over 16 amino acids. Germline V gives CDR1 SGHVS, CDR2 FQNEAQ. CDR3 nucleotide sequence: TGTGCCAGCAGCCCTAGACTAGCAACCGCCCAGGAGACCCAGTACTTC. Translating it yields CASSPRLATAQETQYF.

The table lists this clone with many counts. The genes are TRBV27 and TRBJ2-1; D is ambiguous. V lost 7 bases to trimming and J lost 0 bases, with 10 bases between them. The CDR3 runs to 14 residues. The germline gives CDR1 MNHEY, CDR2 SMNVEV (reference sequence). The CDR3 region is CASNPVSSYNEQFF. CDR3 in DNA: TGTGCCAGCAATCCGGTCAGCTCCTACAATGAGCAGTTCTTC.

At least ten counts were recorded for this clone. No DNA is shown, since the ends of the CDR3 on it are uncertain; the CDR3 is the one TCRdb lists. V gene TRBV24-1 combines with J gene TRBJ2-3. Germline V gives CDR1 KGHDR, CDR2 SFDVKD. A total of 11 residues make up the CDR3, ends included. The CDR3 loop reads CATSLGTGQYF.